What follows describes a single T cell receptor (beta chain). The target antigen is unknown. This specimen belongs to a study of cytotoxic CD8 clonotypes in ibrutinib-treated CLL. Study-wide background: Median treatment time before response sampling was roughly twelve months, range 6 to 36. Study-level results: Baseline clonality was higher than in age-matched healthy donors and moved in step with circulating CD8+ T-cell counts. Stable or contracted on treatment, public clonotypes were also uncommon.

The TCR beta libraries used approximately 2 micrograms of genomic DNA that came from cryopreserved PBMCs. The assay was immunoSEQ multiplex PCR, and TCRdb's table has in-frame clones only and misses some. The data contain approximately 200,000 clones, 72% of them singletons. The sequences come from PBMCs, collected after 24 months of ibrutinib treatment. The sequence derives from a human donor with chronic lymphocytic leukemia.

The CDR3 sequence: CASSLDSPSTDTQYF. DNA of the CDR3: TGTGCCAGCAGCTTGGACAGTCCTAGCACAGATACGCAGTATTTT. The chain couples TRBV7-9 to TRBJ2-3, with D tentatively TRBD1 (6 bases). The CDR3 totals 15 residues. The V and J ends lost 3 bases and 0 bases respectively, with 10 bases between them. CDR1 is SEHNR and CDR2 is FQNEAQ in the germline V gene (reference sequence).